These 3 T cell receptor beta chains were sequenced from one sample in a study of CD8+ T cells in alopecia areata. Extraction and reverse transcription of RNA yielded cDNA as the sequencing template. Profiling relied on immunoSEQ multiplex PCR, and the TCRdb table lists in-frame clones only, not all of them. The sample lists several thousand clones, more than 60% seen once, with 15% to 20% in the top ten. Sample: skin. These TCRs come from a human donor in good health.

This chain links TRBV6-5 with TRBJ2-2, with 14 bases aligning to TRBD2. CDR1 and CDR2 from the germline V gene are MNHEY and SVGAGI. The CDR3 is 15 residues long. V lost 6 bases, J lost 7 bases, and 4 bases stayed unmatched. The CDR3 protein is CASRRLAGGFGELFF. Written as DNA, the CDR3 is TGTGCCAGCAGACGACTAGCGGGAGGGTTCGGGGAGCTGTTTTTT.

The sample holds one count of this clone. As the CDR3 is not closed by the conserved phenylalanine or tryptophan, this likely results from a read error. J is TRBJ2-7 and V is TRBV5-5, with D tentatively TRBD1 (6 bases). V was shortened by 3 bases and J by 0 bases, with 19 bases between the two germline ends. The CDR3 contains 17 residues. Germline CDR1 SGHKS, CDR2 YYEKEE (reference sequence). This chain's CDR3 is CASSYRPTGQLSYEQYL. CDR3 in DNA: TGTGCCAGCAGCTACAGACCGACAGGACAACTCTCCTACGAGCAGTACCTC.

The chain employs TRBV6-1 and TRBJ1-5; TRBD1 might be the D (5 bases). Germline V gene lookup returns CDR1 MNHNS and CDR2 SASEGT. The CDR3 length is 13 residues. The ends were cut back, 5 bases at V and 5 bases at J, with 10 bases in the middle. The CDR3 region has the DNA TGTGCCAGCAGTCCCCGGGGGGATCAGCCCCAGCATTTT. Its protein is CASSPRGDQPQHF.